This T cell receptor beta chain was observed in a study of T cell clonality in common variable immunodeficiency. This clone was found many times. What it binds is unknown. The read terminates 3 residues ahead of where the CDR3 ends, so the germline J gene completes it. General observations from the study: Reportedly, TCR beta sequences from common variable immunodeficiency showed fewer deletions and N-nucleotide insertions. CVID subjects had higher TCRbeta clonality than healthy controls, most marked in about a third.

Data came from immunoSEQ multiplex PCR; TCRdb stores just in-frame clones and leaves some out. The repertoire consists of over 50,000 clones, none detected only once. The CDR3 is 14 residues long. From germline, CDR1 is SEHNR and CDR2 FQNEAQ (reference sequence). V gave up 5 bases and J gave up 2 bases, with 13 bases separating them. Both groups were predominantly of Caucasian heritage. Donors gave roughly 5 to 8 ml heparinized peripheral whole blood. The chain combines TRBV7-9 with TRBJ2-7, with a weak D call TRBD2 (5 bases). The sample taken for sequencing was peripheral blood mononuclear cells. The sequence was obtained from a person aged 18 to 75 in good health. CDR3 protein: CASSATIRPYEQYF. CDR3 DNA, as far as it was read: TGTGCCAGCAGCGCGACTATCCGGCCCTACGAG.